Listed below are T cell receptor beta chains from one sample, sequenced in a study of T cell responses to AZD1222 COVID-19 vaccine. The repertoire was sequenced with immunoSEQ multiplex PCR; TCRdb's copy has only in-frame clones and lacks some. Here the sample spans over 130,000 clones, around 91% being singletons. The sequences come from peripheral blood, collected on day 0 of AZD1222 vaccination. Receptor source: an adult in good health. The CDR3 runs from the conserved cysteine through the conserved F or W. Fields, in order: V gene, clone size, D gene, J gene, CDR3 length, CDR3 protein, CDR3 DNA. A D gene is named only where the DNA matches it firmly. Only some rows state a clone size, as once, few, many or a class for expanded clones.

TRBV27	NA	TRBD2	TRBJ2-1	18	CASIAKTSGSVDAGEQFF	TGTGCCAGCATCGCCAAGACTAGCGGGAGTGTAGACGCTGGTGAGCAGTTCTTC
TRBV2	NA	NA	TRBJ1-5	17	CASSEDPGLGSNQPQHF	TGTGCCAGCAGTGAAGATCCAGGGTTGGGCAGCAATCAGCCCCAGCATTTT
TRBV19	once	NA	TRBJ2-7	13	CASSIAGVAEQYF	TGTGCCAGTAGTATAGCAGGGGTGGCAGAGCAGTACTTC
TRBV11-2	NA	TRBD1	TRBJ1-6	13	CASSPNRDRGLHF	TGTGCCAGCAGCCCTAACCGGGACAGGGGCCTCCACTTT
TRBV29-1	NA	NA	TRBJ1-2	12	CSVSRGRTDYTF	TGCAGCGTTTCCAGGGGCAGGACGGACTACACCTTC
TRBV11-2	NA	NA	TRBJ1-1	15	CASSLGLGAGTEAFF	TGTGCCAGCAGCTTAGGGCTTGGGGCGGGAACTGAAGCTTTCTTT
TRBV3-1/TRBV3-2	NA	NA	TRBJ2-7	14	CASSQLATSYEQYF	TGTGCCAGCAGCCAGCTAGCCACTTCCTACGAGCAGTACTTC
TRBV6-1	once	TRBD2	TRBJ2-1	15	CASSEVRLAGNEQFF	TGTGCCAGCAGTGAAGTGAGGCTAGCGGGGAATGAGCAGTTCTTC
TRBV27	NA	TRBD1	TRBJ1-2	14	CASSLMTGNYGYTF	TGTGCCAGCAGTTTAATGACAGGGAACTATGGCTACACCTTC
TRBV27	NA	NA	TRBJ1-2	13	CASSLYSGFGYTF	TGTGCCAGCAGTTTGTACAGCGGATTCGGCTACACCTTC
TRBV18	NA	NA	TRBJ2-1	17	CASSPPGPTSSAHEQFF	TGTGCCAGCTCACCACCGGGACCAACCTCTAGCGCCCATGAGCAGTTCTTC
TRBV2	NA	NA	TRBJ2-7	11	CASSDTFEQYF	TGTGCCAGCAGTGACACATTCGAGCAGTACTTC
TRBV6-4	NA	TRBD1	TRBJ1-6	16	CASSPSGGKGNSPLHF	TGTGCCAGCAGCCCCTCAGGGGGTAAAGGGAATTCACCCCTCCACTTT
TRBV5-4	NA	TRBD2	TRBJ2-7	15	CASSDPRTSNNEQYF	TGTGCCAGCAGCGATCCAAGGACTAGCAACAACGAGCAGTACTTC
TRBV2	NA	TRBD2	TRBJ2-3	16	CASSGLSGRGPDTQYF	TGTGCCAGCAGTGGCTTGAGCGGGAGAGGGCCAGATACGCAGTATTTT
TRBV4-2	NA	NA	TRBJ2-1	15	CASSPYSREDNEQFF	TGTGCCAGCAGCCCCTACAGCCGTGAGGACAATGAGCAGTTCTTC
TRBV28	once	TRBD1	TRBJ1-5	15	CASSDRDRGIKPQHF	TGTGCCAGCAGTGACCGGGACAGGGGAATTAAGCCCCAGCATTTT
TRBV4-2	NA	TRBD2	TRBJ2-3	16	CASSQGLAGGVNTQYF	TGTGCCAGCAGCCAAGGACTAGCGGGAGGGGTCAATACGCAGTATTTT
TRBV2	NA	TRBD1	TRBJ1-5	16	CASWTGLLLGNQPQHF	TGTGCCAGCTGGACAGGTTTGCTTTTGGGCAATCAGCCCCAGCATTTT
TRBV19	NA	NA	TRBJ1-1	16	CASGGGGFYMNTEAFF	TGTGCCAGTGGAGGGGGGGGTTTTTATATGAACACTGAAGCTTTCTTT
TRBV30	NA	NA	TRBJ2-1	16	CAWSVFPPPIYNEQFF	TGTGCCTGGAGTGTATTTCCGCCACCCATCTACAATGAGCAGTTCTTC
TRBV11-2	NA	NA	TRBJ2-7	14	CASSLGPTNYEQYF	TGTGCCAGCAGCTTAGGCCCGACTAACTACGAGCAGTACTTC
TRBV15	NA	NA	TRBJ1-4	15	CATSRDPGRGEKLFF	TGTGCCACCAGCAGAGATCCGGGGAGGGGTGAAAAACTGTTTTTT
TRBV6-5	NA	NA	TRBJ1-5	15	CASSYSNWGGQPQHF	TGTGCCAGCAGTTACTCGAATTGGGGTGGACAGCCCCAGCATTTT
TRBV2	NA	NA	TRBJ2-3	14	CASTGARTQDTQYF	TGTGCCAGCACAGGGGCCCGCACGCAAGATACGCAGTATTTT
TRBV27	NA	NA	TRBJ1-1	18	CASRTRGLGAPMNTEAFF	TGTGCCAGCAGAACACGAGGTTTGGGCGCCCCAATGAACACTGAAGCTTTCTTT
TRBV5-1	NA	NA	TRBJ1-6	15	CASSSTVDNNSPLHF	TGCGCCAGCAGTTCAACAGTGGACAATAATTCACCCCTCCACTTT
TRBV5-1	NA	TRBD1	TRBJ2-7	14	CASSAGQASYEQYF	TGCGCCAGCAGCGCCGGACAGGCGAGCTACGAGCAGTACTTC
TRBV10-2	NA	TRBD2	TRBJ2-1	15	CASLLSGISYNEQFF	TGCGCCAGCCTACTTAGCGGGATCTCCTACAATGAGCAGTTCTTC
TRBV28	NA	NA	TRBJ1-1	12	CASSSWNTEAFF	TGTGCCAGCAGTTCGTGGAACACTGAAGCTTTCTTT
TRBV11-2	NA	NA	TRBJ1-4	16	CASSPRRPQGHEKLFF	TGTGCCAGCAGTCCACGGCGGCCACAGGGTCACGAAAAACTGTTTTTT
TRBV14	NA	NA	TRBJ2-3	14	CASSPGVSTDTQYF	TGTGCCAGCAGCCCAGGGGTAAGCACAGATACGCAGTATTTT
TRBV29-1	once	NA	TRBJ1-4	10	CSVEDEKLFF	TGCAGCGTTGAAGACGAAAAACTGTTTTTT
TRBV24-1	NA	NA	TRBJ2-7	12	CATSDRWYEQYF	TGTGCCACCAGTGACAGGTGGTACGAGCAGTACTTC
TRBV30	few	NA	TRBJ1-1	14	CAWREQGWNTEAFF	TGTGCCTGGCGGGAACAGGGATGGAACACTGAAGCTTTCTTT
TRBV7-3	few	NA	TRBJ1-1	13	CASRTGPNTEAFF	TGTGCCAGCAGAACAGGGCCGAACACTGAAGCTTTCTTT
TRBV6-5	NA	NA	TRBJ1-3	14	CASRPTVSGNTIYF	TGTGCCAGCAGACCGACGGTCTCTGGAAACACCATATATTTT
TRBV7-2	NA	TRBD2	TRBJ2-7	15	CASSSGTSGAYEQYF	TGTGCCAGCAGCTCCGGGACTAGCGGGGCCTACGAGCAGTACTTC
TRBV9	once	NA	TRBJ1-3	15	CASSVDGSSGNTIYF	TGTGCCAGCAGCGTAGACGGCAGCTCTGGAAACACCATATATTTT
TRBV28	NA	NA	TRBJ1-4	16	CASSRHLGSGNEKLFF	TGTGCCAGCAGTAGACACCTAGGGTCGGGTAATGAAAAACTGTTTTTT